This TCR beta chain is from a study of T cell repertoires in cytomegalovirus infection. Study observations and caveats: The ex vivo response was dominated by HLA-C-restricted CMV-specific TCR beta clonotypes.

This clonotype was detected a few times. Its antigen is undetermined. This CDR3 is built from 14 residues. The trim removed 7 bases at V and 9 bases at J, leaving 11 bases unmatched. Germline V gene data show CDR1 as SQVTM and CDR2 as ANQGSEA. TCRdb re-analysed the reads in MiXCR, keeping a single row per CDR3 protein. The table lists about 130,000 distinct CDR3 sequences, more than 25% of them singletons. The rearrangement links TRBV29-1 to TRBJ1-6; TRBD1 agrees at 8 bases. This TCR was recovered from a human donor in good health (CMV status not recorded). Some clones in this sample may be carry-over from other donors' samples. The sequenced sample was CD8+ T cells from cultured PBMCs, obtained from culture after CMV antigen stimulation. This chain's CDR3 is CSASTGEVGSPLHF. CDR3 coding DNA: TGCAGCGCTTCGACAGGGGAGGTGGGTTCACCCCTCCACTTT.